The clone carrying this T cell receptor beta chain was counted once. The data originate from a study of blood T cell repertoires in COVID-19. Some clones are missing from TCRdb's copy, which holds only in-frame ones; the method was immunoSEQ multiplex PCR. The sample yields around 300,000 clones, 87% seen once. Germline values: CDR1 MGHRA, CDR2 YSYEKL. After removal of 1 base from V and 0 bases from J, the junction contained 5 bases not matched to a gene. The CDR3 runs to 16 residues. The sequence came from a man aged 18 to 35 with active or convalescent COVID-19. Input material: peripheral blood. J is TRBJ2-7 and V is TRBV4-1; 8 bases map to TRBD1. The CDR3 region has the DNA TGCGCCAGCAGCCAAGGCCCCGGGACAGGCTCCTACGAGCAGTACTTC. Translated: CASSQGPGTGSYEQYF.